The source of this T cell receptor (beta chain) is a study of identical twins. The V end lost 4 bases, the J end lost 1 base, and 12 bases lay between the germline ends. This CDR3 has 15 amino acids. CDR1 MDHEN and CDR2 SYDVKM come from the germline V gene. In TCRdb, the 5' RACE reads were re-called with MiXCR into one record per CDR3 protein. This repertoire shows 500,000 to 700,000 distinct CDR3 sequences, 7.1% found once; its top ten account for over 1.5%. This clonotype was observed at least ten times. As yet, its antigen is unknown. Findings and limits, study-wide: The authors noted that invariant MAIT and iNKT cells could partly confound zero-insertion analyses. Abundant beta clonotypes from cord blood bore fewer insertions; memory repertoires lacked this pattern.

These data were also reused for a study on yellow fever vaccine responses in identical twins.

Sequenced material: PBMCs. The chain recombines TRBV28 with TRBJ2-3; no definite D call. The TCR sequence derives from a woman younger than 35 in good health. The CDR3 region is CASSSSRIRTDTQYF. The CDR3 region has the DNA TGTGCCAGCAGTTCGAGCCGCATTCGCACAGATACGCAGTATTTT.